This entry lists 26 T cell receptor beta chains sequenced from one sample in a study of early T cells in non-severe SARS-CoV-2 infection. TCRdb redid the calling of the 5' RACE reads with MiXCR, one entry per CDR3 protein. The table shows tens of thousands of distinct CDR3 sequences, with roughly 5% occurring only once. The sequencing sample was made of whole blood. These receptors originate from an adult who was a healthcare worker with PCR-confirmed SARS-CoV-2 infection or an uninfected control (not recorded which).

This clonotype appeared many times. This chain joins TRBV20-1 and TRBJ2-7; 10 bases are shared with TRBD2. The CDR3 covers 14 residues. The V and J ends lost 5 bases and 3 bases, in that order; junction bases with no gene match: 7. Looked up from germline, CDR1 is DFQATT and CDR2 is SNEGSKA (reference sequence). The CDR3 is CSALASGSHYEQYF. For the CDR3, the DNA is TGCAGTGCTTTGGCTAGCGGGAGTCACTACGAGCAGTACTTC.

This clonotype was counted a few times. The CDR3 sequence: CASSQEGTRQSPLHF. In nucleotides, the CDR3 is TGTGCCAGCAGCCAAGAGGGGACGCGACAGTCACCCCTCCACTTT. The J gene is TRBJ1-6, the V gene TRBV4-2; tentatively, D is TRBD1 (5 bases). Between the trimmed V and J ends, which lost 0 bases and 10 bases, there was a span of 13 bases. The CDR3 has 15 residues. Germline V lookup: CDR1 LGHNA, CDR2 YNFKEQ.

In this sample, this clonotype is medium-sized. This CDR3 is CASSQDRNTDTQYF. For the CDR3, the DNA is TGCGCCAGCAGCCAAGATCGGAACACAGATACGCAGTATTTT. This sequence joins TRBV4-1 and TRBJ2-3, with D unclear. The ends were cut back, 0 bases at V and 2 bases at J, with 6 bases in the middle. This CDR3 region has 14 residues. CDR1 and CDR2 (germline): MGHRA, YSYEKL.

This clonotype came up many times. The chain uses TRBV24-1 and TRBJ2-7; 9 positions match TRBD1. The germline CDR1 and CDR2 sequences are KGHDR and SFDVKD. The CDR3 is made up of 13 amino acids. V dropped 4 bases and J dropped 6; count of bases not matched to a gene: 3. The CDR3 is CATSELDRGEQYF. In nucleotides, the CDR3 is TGTGCCACCAGTGAACTGGACAGGGGCGAGCAGTACTTC.

The CDR3 sequence: CSAPFQGRRNEKLFF. The CDR3 DNA reads as TGCAGTGCCCCGTTCCAGGGACGCCGCAATGAAAAACTGTTTTTT. This chain connects TRBV20-1 to TRBJ1-4; TRBD1 might be the D (5 bases). V shed 6 bases and J shed 5 bases, with 19 bases lying between them. Germline V CDR1 and CDR2: DFQATT, SNEGSKA (reference sequence). The CDR3 consists of 15 residues.

This clonotype turned up a few times. The chain is built from TRBV7-2 and TRBJ1-2; D unresolved. V was shortened by 0 bases and J by 4 bases, with 9 bases between the two germline ends. Germline CDR1 reads SGHTA; CDR2 reads FQGNSA. CDR3 length: 14 residues. The CDR3 sequence: CASSLAVEGYGYTF. The CDR3 DNA sequence: TGTGCCAGCAGCTTAGCCGTAGAGGGCTATGGCTACACCTTC.

This clonotype was seen only a few times. This chain joins TRBV12-3 or TRBV12-4 and TRBJ2-7; D unresolved. The CDR3 length is 12 residues. V shed 2 bases and J shed 6 bases, with 8 bases lying between them. CDR3 in amino acids: CASSLNRAEQYF. For the CDR3, the DNA is TGTGCCAGCAGTTTAAACCGGGCCGAGCAGTACTTC.

A few counts support this clonotype. The rearrangement uses TRBV30 and TRBJ2-3, with 8 bases lining up with TRBD1. Trimming cost V 2 bases and J 1 base; bases outside gene matches: 2. CDR1 and CDR2 (germline): GTSNPN, SVGIG (reference sequence). The CDR3 covers 14 residues. CDR3 coding DNA: TGTGCCTGGAGTCCGGGACAGGGCACAGATACGCAGTATTTT. It translates to CAWSPGQGTDTQYF.

The chain employs TRBV9 and TRBJ2-1, with D possibly matching TRBD2 (5 bases). Trimming shortened V by 4 bases and J by 0 bases, and 11 bases separated the two germline ends. This CDR3 region has 15 residues. Germline V gene sequence: CDR1 SGDLS, CDR2 YYNGEE. The CDR3, as DNA: TGTGCCAGCAGCCCCCAAGGGAGCTCCTACAATGAGCAGTTCTTC. Its protein product is CASSPQGSSYNEQFF.

This clonotype was recorded at least ten times. The CDR3 sequence: CASSELTSGALAKNIQYF. CDR3 nucleotides: TGTGCCAGCAGTGAGTTGACTAGCGGAGCTCTAGCCAAAAACATTCAGTACTTC. The chain couples TRBV6-1 to TRBJ2-4; 9 bases align to TRBD2. The CDR3 runs to 18 residues. Trimming took 3 bases from V and 0 from J; bases not matched to a gene: 9. Germline-derived CDR1 and CDR2 are MNHNS and SASEGT.

This clonotype was counted at least ten times. The chain carries TRBV6-1 and TRBJ1-5; D gene ambiguous. The CDR3 loop spans 15 amino acids. Trimming cost V 1 base and J 3 bases, with 10 bases left between them. Per germline, CDR1 MNHNS and CDR2 SASEGT. The CDR3, as DNA: TGTGCCAGCAGTGAAGGGAAGGTGCTCAATCAGCCCCAGCATTTT. This gives the protein CASSEGKVLNQPQHF.

This sequence joins TRBV25-1 and TRBJ2-2; possible D gene TRBD2, 6 bases. The CDR3 is 15 amino acids. V shed 3 bases and J shed 1 base, with 9 bases lying between them. CDR1 and CDR2 (germline): MGHDK, SYGVNS. The CDR3 coding sequence is TGTGCCAGCAGTGAGCGGGGTATGAACACCGGGGAGCTGTTTTTT. It encodes CASSERGMNTGELFF.

A word on this clonotype: A much bigger clone sits one base away, suggesting this may be a read error. V gene TRBV12-3 or TRBV12-4 combines with J gene TRBJ2-1; D remains unclear. Trimming took 8 bases from V and 5 from J, leaving 10 bases between them. The CDR3 spans 12 residues. The CDR3 is CASCPGNNEQFF. The DNA of the CDR3 is TGTGCCAGCTGTCCCGGCAACAATGAGCAGTTCTTC.

This clonotype came up a few times. The CDR3 spells CASSFFSNTGELFF. The CDR3 bases are TGTGCCAGCAGCTTTTTCTCGAACACCGGGGAGCTGTTTTTT. The chain has TRBV7-2 and TRBJ2-2; D ambiguous. Between the trimmed V and J ends, which lost 3 bases and 0 bases, there was a span of 5 bases. The germline CDR1 and CDR2 sequences are SGHTA and FQGNSA. The CDR3 is 14 residues long.

This clonotype was counted at least ten times. The chain joins TRBV11-2 to TRBJ2-3; possible D gene TRBD2, 6 bases. V was shortened by 5 bases and J by 11 bases, with 14 bases between the two germline ends. Looked up from germline, CDR1 is SGHAT and CDR2 is FQNNGV. This CDR3 region has 12 residues. The CDR3 here is CASSPDRGKQYF. DNA for the CDR3: TGTGCCAGCAGCCCCGACCGGGGGAAGCAGTATTTT.

The chain employs TRBV10-3 and TRBJ2-7, with a possible D match to TRBD2 (7 bases). The CDR3 extends over 14 amino acids. The V and J ends lost 3 bases and 4 bases respectively, with 13 bases between them. Germline CDR1 and CDR2: ENHRY and SYGVKD. The CDR3 sequence is CAISDRGGQYEQYF. The DNA of the CDR3 is TGTGCCATCAGTGATAGGGGGGGCCAATACGAGCAGTACTTC.

Many counts were recorded for this clonotype. The rearrangement uses TRBV2 and TRBJ1-5; possible D gene TRBD1, 6 bases. Germline V gene sequence: CDR1 SNHLY, CDR2 FYNNEI. This CDR3 comprises 18 residues. V shed 5 bases and J shed 5 bases, with 25 bases lying between them. CDR3 DNA: TGTGCCAGCAGTTTGGTAGGGACACGCGGAGTTTGGGATCAGCCCCAGCATTTT. It is translated as CASSLVGTRGVWDQPQHF.

In its sample, this clonotype was seen many times. The gene calls are TRBV18 and TRBJ2-6; 7 nucleotides match TRBD2. V lost 1 base and J lost 0; bases outside the gene matches: 6. The V gene's germline CDR1 is KGHSH and CDR2 LQKENI. The length of the CDR3 is 18 residues. The CDR3 is CASSPQAGDSSGANVLTF. The CDR3 nucleotides are TGTGCCAGCTCACCACAGGCGGGGGATAGCTCTGGGGCCAACGTCCTGACTTTC. Filled out from reference TRBV18 and TRBJ2-6, the complete variable domain reads NAGVMQNPRHLVRRRGQEARLRCSPMKGHSHVYWYRQLPEEGLKFMVYLQKENIIDESGMPKERFSAEFPKEGPSILRIQQVVRGDSAAYFCASSPQAGDSSGANVLTFGAGSRLTVL.

This clonotype was counted ten times or more. The CDR3 here is CASSKGQMNTEAFF. CDR3 DNA: TGTGCCAGCAGCAAGGGACAGATGAACACTGAAGCTTTCTTT. The chain joins TRBV7-2 to TRBJ1-1, with TRBD1 matching 7 bases. The J segment lost 0 bases and the V segment lost 5 bases, leaving 3 bases of the junction unmatched. In germline, CDR1 is SGHTA, CDR2 FQGNSA. There are 14 residues in the CDR3.

V gene TRBV19 combines with J gene TRBJ1-2; TRBD1 aligns across 7 bases. Germline V gives CDR1 LNHDA, CDR2 SQIVND (reference sequence). The trim removed 5 bases at V and 5 bases at J, leaving 11 bases unmatched. This CDR3 contains 15 residues. CDR3 nucleotide sequence: TGTGCCAGTAGTGGCATACAGGGGACCGGTTATGGCTACACCTTC. Amino acid sequence: CASSGIQGTGYGYTF. The full variable domain, with the rest looked up from reference TRBV19 and TRBJ1-2, is DGGITQSPKYLFRKEGQNVTLSCEQNLNHDAMYWYRQDPGQGLRLIYYSQIVNDFQKGDIAEGYSVSREKKESFPLTVTSAQKNPTAFYLCASSGIQGTGYGYTFGSGTRLTVV.

There are many counts of this clonotype. V gene TRBV7-9 combines with J gene TRBJ2-7, with a possible D match to TRBD1 (5 bases). V lost 1 base, J lost 0 bases, and 10 bases lay in between. This CDR3 has 15 residues. Germline V gene lookup returns CDR1 SEHNR and CDR2 FQNEAQ (reference sequence). CDR3: CASSLVQGYSYEQYF. The CDR3 coding sequence is TGTGCCAGCAGCTTAGTCCAGGGATACTCCTACGAGCAGTACTTC.

Ten or more counts support this clonotype. V is TRBV6-2 or TRBV6-3 and J is TRBJ2-3; a possible D gene is TRBD1 (6 bases). Germline assignment: CDR1 MNHEY and CDR2 SVGEGT. This CDR3 has 15 amino acids. Trimming took 1 base from V and 2 from J, leaving 10 bases between them. CDR3 in amino acids: CASSYLGASTDTQYF. In nucleotides, the CDR3 is TGTGCCAGCAGTTACTTGGGGGCCTCCACAGATACGCAGTATTTT.

This clonotype was seen repeatedly, ten times or more. The chain links TRBV12-3 or TRBV12-4 to TRBJ2-4, with TRBD2 matching over 7 bases. This CDR3 spans 15 amino acids. V lost 3 bases to trimming and J lost 0 bases; unmatched junction nucleotides: 2. The CDR3 protein is CASSLSGVAKNIQYF. The CDR3 DNA is TGTGCCAGCAGTTTGAGCGGGGTAGCCAAAAACATTCAGTACTTC.

At least ten counts were recorded for this clonotype. V is TRBV12-5 and J is TRBJ2-1, with D possibly matching TRBD2 (5 bases). The germline V and J ends were trimmed by 11 bases and 0 bases, with 14 bases remaining between them. The CDR3 runs 14 residues. CDR1 and CDR2 from the germline V gene are LGHNT and FRNRAP. The CDR3 here is CASGELNSYNEQFF. The CDR3 DNA is TGTGCTTCCGGGGAGTTGAACTCCTACAATGAGCAGTTCTTC. Combining the CDR3 with reference TRBV12-5 and TRBJ2-1 gives the whole variable domain DARVTQTPRHKVTEMGQEVTMRCQPILGHNTVFWYRQTMMQGLELLAYFRNRAPLDDSGMPKDRFSAEMPDATLATLKIQPSEPRDSAVYFCASGELNSYNEQFFGPGTRLTVL.

This clonotype was observed many times. This chain uses TRBV12-3 or TRBV12-4 with TRBJ2-2, with 16 nucleotides matching TRBD2. This CDR3 is 16 amino acids long. The V and J ends lost 7 bases and 8 bases, in that order; junction bases with no gene match: 7. The CDR3 nucleotides are TGTGCCAGCATTCGGGGACTAGCGGGAGGGGTAGGGGAGCTGTTTTTT. This codes for CASIRGLAGGVGELFF.

This clonotype was recorded at least ten times. The chain couples TRBV12-3 or TRBV12-4 to TRBJ2-2, with 11 bases that match TRBD2. Trimming cost V 6 bases and J 2 bases; bases outside gene matches: 2. CDR3 length: 15 amino acids. The CDR3 coding sequence is TGTGCCAGCAGACTAGCGGGGGCTAACACCGGGGAGCTGTTTTTT. Its translation: CASRLAGANTGELFF.